This TCR beta chain originates from a study of T-cell memory formation after mild COVID-19. Germline-derived CDR1 and CDR2 are DFQATT and SNEGSKA (reference sequence). This CDR3 has 12 amino acids. Trimming took off 6 bases at V and 3 bases at J, with 11 bases between the two ends. MiXCR was run by TCRdb on the 5' RACE reads, yielding one entry per CDR3 protein. The data contain roughly 500,000 distinct CDR3 sequences, 20% of them singletons. The chain combines TRBV20-1 with TRBJ1-2; D unclear. This TCR was recovered from an adult woman who had mild COVID-19 (a few samples of this study predate the infection). Cell type and time point are not known. Sequenced sample: PBMCs or a T cell subset sorted from them (not recorded which). The CDR3 nucleotides are TGCAGTGCCCTCGGAGAGTACTATGGCTACACCTTC. Its translation: CSALGEYYGYTF.